A single sample is the source of the 16 T cell receptor beta chains below, sequenced in a study of shared clonotypes between healthy human individuals. Profiled with immunoSEQ multiplex PCR; TCRdb holds only in-frame clones, not every one. The data hold 1,500,000 or so clones, with about 96% observed a single time. The specimen was naive CD4+ T cells sorted from blood. Subset described: CD45RA+ positively selected. These receptors originate from a man aged 25 to 40 in good health.

The V call is TRBV18, the J call TRBJ1-5; D is unresolved. V was trimmed by 5 bases and J by 1 base, leaving 18 bases between them. Germline V lookup: CDR1 KGHSH, CDR2 LQKENI. This CDR3 contains 17 residues. CDR3 nucleotides: TGTGCCAGCTCAAGCGCCGGGAGTATTAGGAGCAATCAGCCCCAGCATTTT. It translates to CASSSAGSIRSNQPQHF.

The CDR3 bases are TGCAGCGCCGGGGGTAGAAACACCGGGGAGCTGTTTTTT. It yields the protein CSAGGRNTGELFF. This rearrangement joins TRBV29-1 to TRBJ2-2; D might be TRBD2 (6 bases). The germline V and J ends were trimmed by 7 bases and 2 bases, with 11 bases remaining between them. This CDR3 has 13 amino acids. Germline lookup yields CDR1 SQVTM and CDR2 ANQGSEA.

V usage is TRBV19 and J usage is TRBJ1-4; D ambiguous. Trimming left V 1 base short and J 8 bases short, with 14 bases between. The germline gives CDR1 LNHDA, CDR2 SQIVND (reference sequence). This CDR3 spans 15 amino acids. The CDR3 protein is CASSIVGGRGEKLFF. CDR3 bases: TGTGCCAGTAGTATAGTGGGCGGTAGAGGAGAAAAACTGTTTTTT. Looking up the rest from reference TRBV19 and TRBJ1-4 gives the full variable domain: DGGITQSPKYLFRKEGQNVTLSCEQNLNHDAMYWYRQDPGQGLRLIYYSQIVNDFQKGDIAEGYSVSREKKESFPLTVTSAQKNPTAFYLCASSIVGGRGEKLFFGSGTQLSVL.

This chain joins TRBV6-1 and TRBJ2-7; a weak D match, TRBD1 (6 bases). Looked up from germline, CDR1 is MNHNS and CDR2 is SASEGT. CDR3 size: 13 residues. With 1 base removed from V and 2 bases from J, the gap between germline ends came to 6 bases. The CDR3 bases are TGTGCCAGCAGTGAAGGGACAGCCTACGAGCAGTACTTC. Translation: CASSEGTAYEQYF.

This clone was observed once. The V and J genes are TRBV2 and TRBJ1-1; possibly TRBD1 for D (5 bases). Germline CDR1 reads SNHLY; CDR2 reads FYNNEI. The CDR3 loop spans 13 amino acids. V was cut by 6 bases and J by 0 bases, with 8 bases left in between. CDR3 sequence reads: CASRGGMNTEAFF. CDR3 DNA sequence: TGTGCCAGCAGGGGGGGGATGAACACTGAAGCTTTCTTT.

This clone came up once. The gene calls are TRBV5-6 and TRBJ1-2, with D perhaps TRBD1 (6 bases). CDR3 length: 15 amino acids. With 6 bases removed from V and 1 base from J, the gap between germline ends came to 16 bases. The germline V gene has CDR1 SGHDT and CDR2 YYEEEE. CDR3 DNA sequence: TGTGCCAGCACCATCAGGGGACGGGTTAACTATGGCTACACCTTC. Amino acids: CASTIRGRVNYGYTF.

This clone was observed a single time. J is TRBJ2-3 and V is TRBV29-1; TRBD1 is a possible D gene (7 bases). Germline CDR1 reads SQVTM; CDR2 reads ANQGSEA. Trimming stripped 7 bases from V and 5 bases from J, with 16 bases between. CDR3 length: 13 residues. The CDR3 is CSARRGLGDTQYF. CDR3 DNA sequence: TGCAGCGCCCGGAGGGGGCTGGGAGATACGCAGTATTTT.

This chain's CDR3 is CASSVGPGLAIHEQYF. The DNA of the CDR3 is TGTGCCAGCAGCGTTGGGCCGGGACTAGCGATCCACGAGCAGTACTTC. V usage is TRBV9 and J usage is TRBJ2-7; 10 bases agree with TRBD2. Trimming removed 2 bases from V and 5 bases from J; junction bases left unmatched: 10. CDR1 SGDLS and CDR2 YYNGEE come from the germline V gene. This CDR3 contains 16 residues.

J is TRBJ2-1 and V is TRBV9; no clear D gene. The CDR3 is 14 amino acids. The V and J ends lost 4 bases and 3 bases respectively, with 11 bases between them. Germline loops: CDR1 SGDLS, CDR2 YYNGEE. CDR3 in DNA: TGTGCCAGCAGCCCCGGTGGCTACTACAATGAGCAGTTCTTC. Protein: CASSPGGYYNEQFF.

This chain joins TRBV5-1 and TRBJ2-3; a weak D match, TRBD2 (6 bases). The CDR3 loop spans 15 amino acids. Looked up from germline, CDR1 is SGHRS and CDR2 is YFSETQ. Trimming took 1 base from V and 4 from J, leaving 13 bases between them. The CDR3 is CASSLPAAGADTQYF. In DNA form, the CDR3 reads TGCGCCAGCAGCTTGCCGGCAGCGGGCGCAGATACGCAGTATTTT. Full variable domain (missing parts from reference TRBV5-1 and TRBJ2-3): KAGVTQTPRYLIKTRGQQVTLSCSPISGHRSVSWYQQTPGQGLQFLFEYFSETQRNKGNFPGRFSGRQFSNSRSEMNVSTLELGDSALYLCASSLPAAGADTQYFGPGTRLTVL.

The gene calls are TRBV29-1 and TRBJ2-1; 10 bases agree with TRBD2. Germline CDR1 SQVTM, CDR2 ANQGSEA. There are 15 residues in the CDR3. J gave up 0 bases and V 2 bases, and 1 base lay outside the gene matches. The CDR3 here is CSVETSGISYNEQFF. CDR3 in DNA: TGCAGCGTTGAAACTAGCGGGATCTCCTACAATGAGCAGTTCTTC.

CDR3 sequence (DNA): TGTGCCATCAGATCTGGAACAGGAGACATTCAGTACTTC. Translated, it gives CAIRSGTGDIQYF. The rearrangement joins TRBV10-3 to TRBJ2-4; D possibly corresponds to TRBD1 (5 bases). Trimming took 6 bases from V and 8 from J, leaving 14 bases between them. This CDR3 region has 13 residues. The germline CDR1 and CDR2 sequences are ENHRY and SYGVKD.

This sequence joins TRBV7-2 and TRBJ2-3; the match to TRBD2 covers 7 bases. Germline values: CDR1 SGHTA, CDR2 FQGNSA. CDR3 size: 15 residues. Trimming cost V 4 bases and J 3 bases; bases outside gene matches: 7. The CDR3 region is CASSSSGGGTDTQYF. CDR3 nucleotides: TGTGCCAGCAGCTCCAGTGGGGGGGGAACAGATACGCAGTATTTT.

The CDR3 bases are TGTGCCAGCTCACCACTTACAGGGACTGGGCAAGAGACCCAGTACTTC. Translated: CASSPLTGTGQETQYF. The chain recombines TRBV18 with TRBJ2-5, with D perhaps being TRBD1 or TRBD2 (6 bases each). Germline-derived CDR1 and CDR2 are KGHSH and LQKENI. Trimming removed 1 base at V and 2 bases at J, with 14 bases between. The CDR3 runs 16 residues.

This sequence joins TRBV19 and TRBJ1-2; D unresolved. Germline CDR1 is LNHDA and CDR2 is SQIVND (reference sequence). Deletions cut 6 bases from V and 5 bases from J, with 16 bases between. This CDR3 contains 14 residues. CDR3 loop: CASSLTLVSYGYTF. CDR3 nucleotides: TGTGCCAGTAGCTTAACGCTCGTTTCTTATGGCTACACCTTC.

The rearrangement uses TRBV5-5 and TRBJ1-5; D not resolved. There are 14 residues in the CDR3. V shed 0 bases and J shed 7 bases, with 11 bases lying between them. Germline V gene lookup returns CDR1 SGHKS and CDR2 YYEKEE (reference sequence). CDR3: CASSLVEGGQPQHF. The CDR3 nucleotides read TGTGCCAGCAGCTTGGTGGAGGGAGGACAGCCCCAGCATTTT.